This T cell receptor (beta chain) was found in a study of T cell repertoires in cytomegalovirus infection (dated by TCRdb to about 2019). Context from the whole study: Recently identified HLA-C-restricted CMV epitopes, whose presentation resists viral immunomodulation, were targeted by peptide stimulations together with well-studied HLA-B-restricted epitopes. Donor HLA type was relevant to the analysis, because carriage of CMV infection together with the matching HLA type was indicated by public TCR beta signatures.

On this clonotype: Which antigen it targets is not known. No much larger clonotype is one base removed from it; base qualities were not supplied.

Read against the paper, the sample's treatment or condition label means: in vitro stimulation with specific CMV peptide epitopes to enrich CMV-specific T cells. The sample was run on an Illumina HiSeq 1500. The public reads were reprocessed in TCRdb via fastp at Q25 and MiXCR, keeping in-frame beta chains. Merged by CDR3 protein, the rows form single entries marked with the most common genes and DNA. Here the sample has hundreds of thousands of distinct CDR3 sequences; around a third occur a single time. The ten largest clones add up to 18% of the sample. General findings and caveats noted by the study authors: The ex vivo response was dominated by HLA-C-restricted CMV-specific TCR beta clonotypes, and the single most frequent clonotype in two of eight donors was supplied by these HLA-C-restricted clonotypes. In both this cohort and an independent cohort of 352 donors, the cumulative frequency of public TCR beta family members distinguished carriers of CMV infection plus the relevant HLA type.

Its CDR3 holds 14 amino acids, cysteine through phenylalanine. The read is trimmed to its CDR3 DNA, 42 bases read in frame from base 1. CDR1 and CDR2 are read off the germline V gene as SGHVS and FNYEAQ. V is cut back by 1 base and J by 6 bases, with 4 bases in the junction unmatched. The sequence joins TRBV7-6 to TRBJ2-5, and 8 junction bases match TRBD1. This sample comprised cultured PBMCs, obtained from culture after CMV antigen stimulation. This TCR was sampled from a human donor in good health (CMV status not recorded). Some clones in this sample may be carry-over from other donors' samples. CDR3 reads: CASSLDGQGQTQYF. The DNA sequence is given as TGTGCCAGCAGCTTAGACGGACAGGGCCAGACCCAGTACTTC.